This T cell receptor (beta chain) emerged from a study of cytomegalovirus exposure and HLA in healthy donors. Study conclusions and caveats: Earlier analysis found most TCR beta V segments productive about 87% or about 30% of the time. When analyzed later, a missense DCLRE1C variant was found to be linked to TCR beta V- and J-gene trimming. Donors were assumed by presence/absence analyses to have roughly uniform sequencing depth.

About this clone: What it binds is not known.

The PCR used 60 Vbeta and 13 Jbeta primers. The table came from immunoSEQ multiplex PCR; TCRdb's copy has only in-frame clones and leaves some out. The data contain around 110,000 clones, less than 80% of them singletons. Trimming pared 3 bases from V and 6 bases from J, leaving 21 bases between. The germline V gene has CDR1 MDHEN and CDR2 SYDVKM. The CDR3 runs 16 residues. The sample comprised PBMCs. This clonotype originated in a man aged 30-40 years in good health and CMV-seronegative. The chain combines TRBV28 with TRBJ2-7, with D possibly TRBD2 on 6 matching bases. The CDR3 DNA is TGTGCCAGCAGTTTGGGACTGACCGGGACCCCCCCCGAGCAGTACTTC. Protein product: CASSLGLTGTPPEQYF.